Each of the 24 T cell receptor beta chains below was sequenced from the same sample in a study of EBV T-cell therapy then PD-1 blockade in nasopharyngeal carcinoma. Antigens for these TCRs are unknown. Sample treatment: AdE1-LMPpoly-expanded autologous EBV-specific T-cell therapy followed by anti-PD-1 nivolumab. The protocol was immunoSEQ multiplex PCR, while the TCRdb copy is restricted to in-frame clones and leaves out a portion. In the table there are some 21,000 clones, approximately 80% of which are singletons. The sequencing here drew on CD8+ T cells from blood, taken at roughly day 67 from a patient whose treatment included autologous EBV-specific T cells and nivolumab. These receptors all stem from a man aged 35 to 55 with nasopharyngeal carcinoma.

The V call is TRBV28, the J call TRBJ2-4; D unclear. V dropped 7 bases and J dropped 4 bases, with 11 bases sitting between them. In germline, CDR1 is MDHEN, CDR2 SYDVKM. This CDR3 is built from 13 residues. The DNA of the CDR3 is TGTGCCAGCACCGGTCTTGAGAAAAACATTCAGTACTTC. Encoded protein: CASTGLEKNIQYF.

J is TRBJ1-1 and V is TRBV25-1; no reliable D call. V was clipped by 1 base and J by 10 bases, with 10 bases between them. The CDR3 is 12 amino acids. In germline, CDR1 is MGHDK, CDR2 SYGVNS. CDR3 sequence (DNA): TGTGCCAGCAGTGAATCACCCACGGGAGCTTTCTTT. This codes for CASSESPTGAFF. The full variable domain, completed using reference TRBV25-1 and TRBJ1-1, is EADIYQTPRYLVIGTGKKITLECSQTMGHDKMYWYQQDPGMELHLIHYSYGVNSTEKGDLSSESTVSRIRTEHFPLTLESARPSHTSQYLCASSESPTGAFFGQGTRLTVV.

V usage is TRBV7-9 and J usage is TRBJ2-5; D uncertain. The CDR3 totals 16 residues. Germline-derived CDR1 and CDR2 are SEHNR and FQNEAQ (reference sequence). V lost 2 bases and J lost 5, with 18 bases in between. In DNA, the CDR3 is TGTGCCAGCAGCTTAACGGGTCACGAACCAAGGGAGACCCAGTACTTC. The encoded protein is CASSLTGHEPRETQYF.

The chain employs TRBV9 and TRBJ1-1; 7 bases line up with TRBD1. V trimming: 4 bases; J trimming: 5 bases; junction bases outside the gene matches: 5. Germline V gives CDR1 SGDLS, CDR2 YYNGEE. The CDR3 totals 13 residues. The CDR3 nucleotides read TGTGCCAGCAGCCAACAGGGGCGGACTGAAGCTTTCTTT. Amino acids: CASSQQGRTEAFF.

This chain's CDR3 is CASSLDSTYEQYF. The CDR3 coding sequence is TGTGCCAGCAGCTTGGACAGTACCTACGAGCAGTACTTC. This sequence joins TRBV5-5 and TRBJ2-7; D unresolved. This CDR3 contains 13 residues. With 0 bases removed from V and 2 bases from J, the gap between germline ends came to 6 bases. Germline V CDR1 and CDR2: SGHKS, YYEKEE (reference sequence).

The CDR3 spells CSVEDVPPLGTDTQYF. As DNA, the CDR3 is TGCAGCGTTGAAGATGTCCCTCCGCTGGGGACAGATACGCAGTATTTT. The chain carries TRBV29-1 and TRBJ2-3; no clear D. This CDR3 is 16 amino acids long. CDR1 and CDR2 (germline): SQVTM, ANQGSEA. V was pared by 0 bases and J by 3 bases, with 16 bases between.

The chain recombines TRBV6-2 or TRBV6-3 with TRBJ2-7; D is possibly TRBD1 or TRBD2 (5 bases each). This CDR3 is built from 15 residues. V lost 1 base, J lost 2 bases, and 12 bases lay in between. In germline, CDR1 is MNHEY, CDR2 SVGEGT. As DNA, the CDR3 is TGTGCCAGCAGTTACTTGGGACGAGCAACCTACGAGCAGTACTTC. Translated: CASSYLGRATYEQYF.

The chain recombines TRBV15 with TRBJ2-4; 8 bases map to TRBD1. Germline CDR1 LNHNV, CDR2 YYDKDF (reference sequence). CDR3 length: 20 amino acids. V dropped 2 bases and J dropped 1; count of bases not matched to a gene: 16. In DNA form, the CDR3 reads TGTGCCACCAGCAGAACGTTGACAGGGGCCTCCGGTCGGGCCAAAAACATTCAGTACTTC. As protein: CATSRTLTGASGRAKNIQYF.

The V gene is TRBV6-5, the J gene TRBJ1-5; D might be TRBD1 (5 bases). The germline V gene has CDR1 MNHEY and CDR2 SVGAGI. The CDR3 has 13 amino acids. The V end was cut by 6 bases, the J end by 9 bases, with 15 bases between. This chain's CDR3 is CASSSVGVRPQHF. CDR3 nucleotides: TGTGCCAGCAGCTCGGTAGGGGTTCGGCCCCAGCATTTT.

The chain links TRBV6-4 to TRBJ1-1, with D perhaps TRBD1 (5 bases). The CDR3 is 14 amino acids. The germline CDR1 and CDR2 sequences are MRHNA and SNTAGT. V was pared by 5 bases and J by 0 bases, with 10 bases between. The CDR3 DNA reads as TGTGCCAGCAGTACCGGACACTTGAACACTGAAGCTTTCTTT. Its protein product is CASSTGHLNTEAFF.

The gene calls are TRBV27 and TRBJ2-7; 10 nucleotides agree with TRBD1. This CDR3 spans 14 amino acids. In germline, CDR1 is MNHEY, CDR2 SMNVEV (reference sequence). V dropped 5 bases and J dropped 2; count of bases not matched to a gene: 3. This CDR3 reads CASSIGTGAYEQYF. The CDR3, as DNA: TGTGCCAGCAGTATCGGGACAGGGGCCTACGAGCAGTACTTC.

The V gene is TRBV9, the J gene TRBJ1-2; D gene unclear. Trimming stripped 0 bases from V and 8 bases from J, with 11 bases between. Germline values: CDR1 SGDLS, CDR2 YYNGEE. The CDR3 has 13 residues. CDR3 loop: CASSVVLGIGYTF. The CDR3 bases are TGTGCCAGCAGCGTAGTGCTCGGGATCGGCTACACCTTC.

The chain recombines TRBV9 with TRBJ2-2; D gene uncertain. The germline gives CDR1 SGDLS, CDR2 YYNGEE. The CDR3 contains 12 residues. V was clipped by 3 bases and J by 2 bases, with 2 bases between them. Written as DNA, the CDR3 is TGTGCCAGCAGCGCCAACACCGGGGAGCTGTTTTTT. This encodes CASSANTGELFF.

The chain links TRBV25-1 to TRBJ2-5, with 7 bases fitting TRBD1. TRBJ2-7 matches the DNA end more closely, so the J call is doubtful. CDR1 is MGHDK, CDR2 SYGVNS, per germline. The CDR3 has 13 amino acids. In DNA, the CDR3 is TGTGCCAGCAGTGAGGGACAGATATACGAGCAGTACTTC. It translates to CASSEGQIYEQYF.

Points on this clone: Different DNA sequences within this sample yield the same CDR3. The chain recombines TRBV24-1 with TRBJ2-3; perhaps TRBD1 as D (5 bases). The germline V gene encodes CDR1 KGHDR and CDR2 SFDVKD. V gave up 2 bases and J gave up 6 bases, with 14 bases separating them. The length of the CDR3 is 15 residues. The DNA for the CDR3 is TGTGCCACCAGTGATTCAGGGAAACCTCACGATACGCAGTATTTT. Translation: CATSDSGKPHDTQYF.

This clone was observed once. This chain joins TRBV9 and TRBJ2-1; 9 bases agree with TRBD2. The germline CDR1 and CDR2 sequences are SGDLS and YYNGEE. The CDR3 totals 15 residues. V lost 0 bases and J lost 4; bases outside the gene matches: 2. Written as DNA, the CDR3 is TGTGCCAGCAGCGTAGCTGCGGGGGGGTACAATGAGCAGTTCTTC. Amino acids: CASSVAAGGYNEQFF.

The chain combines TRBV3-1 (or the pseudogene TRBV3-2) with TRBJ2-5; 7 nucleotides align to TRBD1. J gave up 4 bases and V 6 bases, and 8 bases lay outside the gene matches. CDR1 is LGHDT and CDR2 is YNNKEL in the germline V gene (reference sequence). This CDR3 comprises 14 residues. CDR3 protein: CASRGDSHGETQYF. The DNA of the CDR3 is TGTGCCAGCAGGGGGGACAGTCATGGAGAGACCCAGTACTTC.

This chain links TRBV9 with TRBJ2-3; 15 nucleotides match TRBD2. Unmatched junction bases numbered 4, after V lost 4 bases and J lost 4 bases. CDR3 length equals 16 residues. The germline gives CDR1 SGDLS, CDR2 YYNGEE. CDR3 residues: CASSWTSGGAADTQYF. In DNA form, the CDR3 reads TGTGCCAGCAGCTGGACTAGCGGGGGGGCGGCAGATACGCAGTATTTT.

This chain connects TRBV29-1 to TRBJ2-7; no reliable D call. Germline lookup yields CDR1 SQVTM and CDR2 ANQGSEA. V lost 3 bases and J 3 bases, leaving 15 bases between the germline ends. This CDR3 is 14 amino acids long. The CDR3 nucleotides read TGCAGCGTTGAGGGAATGACGGAAGACTACGAGCAGTACTTC. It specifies CSVEGMTEDYEQYF.

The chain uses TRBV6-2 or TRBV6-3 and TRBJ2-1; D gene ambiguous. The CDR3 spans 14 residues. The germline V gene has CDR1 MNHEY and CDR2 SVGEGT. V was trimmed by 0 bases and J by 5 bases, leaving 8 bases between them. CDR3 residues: CASSYSGEHNEQFF. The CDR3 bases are TGTGCCAGCAGTTACTCGGGCGAGCACAATGAGCAGTTCTTC.

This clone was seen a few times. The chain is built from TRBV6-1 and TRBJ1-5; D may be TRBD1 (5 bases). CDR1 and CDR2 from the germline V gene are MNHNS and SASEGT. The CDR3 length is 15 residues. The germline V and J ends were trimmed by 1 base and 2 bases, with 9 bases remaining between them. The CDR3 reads CASSEVGEGNQPQHF. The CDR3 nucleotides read TGTGCCAGCAGTGAAGTAGGGGAGGGCAATCAGCCCCAGCATTTT.

CDR3 bases: TGCAGTGCTAGTACCGGGAGGGGAAGTTCACCCCTCCACTTT. This encodes CSASTGRGSSPLHF. J is TRBJ1-6 and V is TRBV20-1; maybe TRBD1 (5 bases). Trimming stripped 3 bases from V and 9 bases from J, with 15 bases between. Germline CDR1 DFQATT, CDR2 SNEGSKA (reference sequence). The CDR3 totals 14 residues.

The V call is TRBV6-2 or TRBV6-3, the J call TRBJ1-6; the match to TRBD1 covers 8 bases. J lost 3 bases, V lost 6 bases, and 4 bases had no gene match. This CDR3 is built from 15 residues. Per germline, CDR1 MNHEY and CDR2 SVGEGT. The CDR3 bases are TGTGCCAGCAGCTCAGGGGGCTTCTATAATTCACCCCTCCACTTT. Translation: CASSSGGFYNSPLHF.

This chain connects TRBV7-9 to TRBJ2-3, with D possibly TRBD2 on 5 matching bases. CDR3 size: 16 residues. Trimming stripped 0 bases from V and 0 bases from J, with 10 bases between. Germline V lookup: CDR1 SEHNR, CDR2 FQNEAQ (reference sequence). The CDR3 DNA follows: TGTGCCAGCAGCTTAGCGGAGGCGGCTAGCACAGATACGCAGTATTTT. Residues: CASSLAEAASTDTQYF.